This T cell receptor (beta chain) is from a study of T-cell reconstitution after alpha-beta-depleted transplantation in children. Findings and caveats of the study: Reported findings indicate that, about two months after transplant, alpha-beta T cells came from several hundred expanded clones, which were derived from non-depleted graft cells. T-cell counts and diversity were attributed mostly to newly produced T cells one year after transplant. Surviving thymic progenitors and recipient T cells were the source of high TCRbeta diversity at day 60 in some patients.

CDR3 size: 17 residues. V gave up 3 bases and J gave up 4 bases; unmatched junction bases: 11. The V gene's germline CDR1 is SEHNR and CDR2 FQNEAQ (reference sequence). This sample's TCRbeta library carried unique molecular identifier barcodes. TCRdb redid the calling of the PCR reads with MiXCR, one entry per CDR3 protein. The sample has over 45,000 distinct CDR3 sequences, around 5.9% seen once. Many counts were recorded for this clonotype. Antigen specificity is unknown. This TCR came from a female patient aged 2-10 years who had a stem cell transplant for aplastic anemia, so the T cells may come from the graft donor. The starting material was PBMCs, mostly from graft donor cells, obtained 60 days after TCRalphabeta/CD19-depleted stem cell transplant. This rearrangement joins TRBV7-9 to TRBJ2-3, with 9 bases matching TRBD2. The CDR3 reads CASSLVVASGNPDTQYF. CDR3 coding DNA: TGTGCCAGCAGCTTGGTTGTGGCTAGCGGGAACCCAGATACGCAGTATTTT.